The 6 T cell receptor beta chains below come from one sample, sequenced in a study of technical replicates of blood from a few donors. Some clones are missing from TCRdb's copy, which holds only in-frame ones; the method was immunoSEQ multiplex PCR. This sample has nearly 70,000 clones, with 91% found just once. Specimen: PBMCs. These receptors all stem from a human donor in good health. Some clones in this sample may be carry-over from other donors' samples.

The chain combines TRBV6-1 with TRBJ2-6; 8 positions match TRBD2. CDR1 is MNHNS, CDR2 SASEGT, per germline. V lost 4 bases to trimming and J lost 4 bases; unmatched junction nucleotides: 6. The CDR3 covers 16 residues. CDR3 amino acids: CASSATGGRGANVLTF. In DNA, the CDR3 is TGTGCCAGCAGTGCAACGGGAGGGCGAGGGGCCAACGTCCTGACTTTC.

V is TRBV6-5 and J is TRBJ1-2; D not resolved. CDR3 length equals 14 residues. Trimming shortened V by 4 bases and J by 2 bases, and 11 bases separated the two germline ends. CDR1 is MNHEY, CDR2 SVGAGI, per germline. The CDR3 DNA is TGTGCCAGCAGTTCCCCGGGAAGGAACTATGGCTACACCTTC. It codes for CASSSPGRNYGYTF.

The rearrangement joins TRBV5-6 to TRBJ1-4, with TRBD1 as a possible D gene (6 bases). The CDR3 contains 15 residues. CDR1 is SGHDT and CDR2 is YYEEEE in the germline V gene. The ends were cut back, 2 bases at V and 6 bases at J, with 14 bases in the middle. For the CDR3, the DNA is TGTGCCAGCAGCTTACAGGGTGAGGGGGATGAAAAACTGTTTTTT. This codes for CASSLQGEGDEKLFF.

The chain has TRBV5-1 and TRBJ2-1; D is uncertain. The CDR3 is 13 amino acids. The germline V gene encodes CDR1 SGHRS and CDR2 YFSETQ. V lost 7 bases to trimming and J lost 0 bases, with 8 bases between them. The CDR3 here is CASRAGSYNEQFF. Written as DNA, the CDR3 is TGCGCCAGCCGTGCCGGCTCCTACAATGAGCAGTTCTTC.

J is TRBJ2-1 and V is TRBV5-1; 15 bases line up with TRBD2. The CDR3 is 21 amino acids. V trimming: 1 base; J trimming: 2 bases; junction bases outside the gene matches: 13. Germline V lookup: CDR1 SGHRS, CDR2 YFSETQ. The DNA of the CDR3 is TGCGCCAGCAGCTTGCCACGGCGGACTAGCGGGAGGGCCAGTACCTACAATGAGCAGTTCTTC. Translated: CASSLPRRTSGRASTYNEQFF.

This clone was seen only once. This chain connects TRBV20-1 to TRBJ2-3; D not certain. CDR1 is DFQATT, CDR2 SNEGSKA, per germline (reference sequence). Between the trimmed V and J ends, which lost 3 bases and 6 bases, there was a span of 4 bases. There are 10 residues in the CDR3. DNA for the CDR3: TGCAGTGCTAGTATGGATACGCAGTATTTT. Protein: CSASMDTQYF.